The source of this T cell receptor beta chain is a study of CD8+CD57+ T cells in acquired aplastic anemia. Study at large: The mean DNA yield obtained from sorted CD4+ and CD8+ cells came to 3 to 3.5 ug. General observations from the study: For CD8+ Simpson's diversity, patients and controls showed no significant difference.

The germline V gene encodes CDR1 MNHEY and CDR2 SMNVEV (reference sequence). This CDR3 is 15 amino acids long. V was clipped by 3 bases and J by 8 bases; unmatched bases: 11. This clonotype has ten or more counts. Its antigen is unknown. Genomic DNA, serving as template, underwent TCR beta VDJ and CDR3 profiling. MiXCR, applied by TCRdb to the reads, yields one record per CDR3 protein. The table lists 74,000 or so distinct CDR3 sequences, roughly half of them singletons. Sequencing was carried out using sorted CD4+, CD8+, or CD8+CD57+ T cells (not recorded which) from PBMCs. This receptor was obtained from a human donor in good health, serving as a control. The V gene is TRBV27, the J gene TRBJ1-2, with TRBD1 matching over 8 bases. The CDR3 region has the DNA TGTGCCAGCAGTTTGACGCAGGGGGCGGTCTCGGGCTACACCTTC. This gives the protein CASSLTQGAVSGYTF.